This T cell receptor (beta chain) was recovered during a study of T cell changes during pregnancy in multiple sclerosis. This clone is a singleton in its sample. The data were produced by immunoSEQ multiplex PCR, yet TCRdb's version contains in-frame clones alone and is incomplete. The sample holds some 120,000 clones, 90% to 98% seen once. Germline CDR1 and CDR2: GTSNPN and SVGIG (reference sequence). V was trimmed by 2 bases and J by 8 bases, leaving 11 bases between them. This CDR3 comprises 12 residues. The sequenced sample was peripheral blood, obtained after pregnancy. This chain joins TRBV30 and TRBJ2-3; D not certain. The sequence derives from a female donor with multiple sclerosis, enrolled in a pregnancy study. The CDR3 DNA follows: TGTGCCTGGAGTCAAATCTCGGGTACGCAGTATTTT. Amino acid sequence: CAWSQISGTQYF.